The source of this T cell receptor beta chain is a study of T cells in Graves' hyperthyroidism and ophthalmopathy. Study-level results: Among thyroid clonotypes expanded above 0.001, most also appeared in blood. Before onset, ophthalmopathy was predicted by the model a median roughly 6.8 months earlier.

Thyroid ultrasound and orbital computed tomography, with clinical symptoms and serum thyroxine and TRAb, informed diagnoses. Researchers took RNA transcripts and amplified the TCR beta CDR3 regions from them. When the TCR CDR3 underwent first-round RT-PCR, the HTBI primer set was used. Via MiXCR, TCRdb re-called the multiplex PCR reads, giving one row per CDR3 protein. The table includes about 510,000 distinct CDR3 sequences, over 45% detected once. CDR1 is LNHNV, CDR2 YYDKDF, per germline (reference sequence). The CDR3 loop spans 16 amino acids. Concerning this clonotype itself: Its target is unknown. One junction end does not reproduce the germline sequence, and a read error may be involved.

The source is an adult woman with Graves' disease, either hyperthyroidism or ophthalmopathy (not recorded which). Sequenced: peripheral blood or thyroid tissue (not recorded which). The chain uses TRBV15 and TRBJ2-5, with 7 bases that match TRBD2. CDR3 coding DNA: TGTGCCGCCAGCAGTGGACTAGTTTCCGAAAAAGAGACCCAGTACTTC. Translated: CAASSGLVSEKETQYF. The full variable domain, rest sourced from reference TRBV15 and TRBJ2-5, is DAMVIQNPRYQVTQFGKPVTLSCSQTLNHNVMYWYQQKSSQAPKLLFHYYDKDFNNEADTPDNFQSRRPNTSFCFLDIRSPGLGDTAMYLCAASSGLVSEKETQYFGPGTRLLVL.